Below, one T cell receptor beta chain is given with its context. Its antigen is currently unknown. The sample originates from a study of beta chain features in type 1 diabetes. As for the study in general: Examination covered around 98,000,000 sorted cells spanning all samples. Study observations and caveats: Researchers report that Type 1 diabetes patients had moderately but significantly shorter TCRB CDR3s across all four CD4+ subsets.

Expressed TCRB transcripts were sequenced because the entire RNA isolate underwent reverse transcription. The method was immunoSEQ multiplex PCR; TCRdb's version includes in-frame clones alone and lacks a portion of them. The sample lists more than 250,000 clones, roughly 20% occurring once. The CDR3 extends over 13 amino acids. Trimming shortened V by 4 bases and J by 1 base, and 8 bases separated the two germline ends. CDR1 is SGHRS and CDR2 is YFSETQ in the germline V gene. Blood was drawn once from each donor into heparinised tubes. The draws averaged about 110 mL. Source material: naive CD4+ T cells from blood. This clonotype originated in a woman aged 40-49 years with type 1 diabetes. The chain employs TRBV5-1 and TRBJ1-1; D may be TRBD1 (6 bases). In nucleotides, the CDR3 is TGCGCCAGCAGCCCGACAGGGAACACTGAAGCTTTCTTT. Translating it yields CASSPTGNTEAFF. The variable domain in full, with the rest retrieved from reference TRBV5-1 and TRBJ1-1, is KAGVTQTPRYLIKTRGQQVTLSCSPISGHRSVSWYQQTPGQGLQFLFEYFSETQRNKGNFPGRFSGRQFSNSRSEMNVSTLELGDSALYLCASSPTGNTEAFFGQGTRLTVV.